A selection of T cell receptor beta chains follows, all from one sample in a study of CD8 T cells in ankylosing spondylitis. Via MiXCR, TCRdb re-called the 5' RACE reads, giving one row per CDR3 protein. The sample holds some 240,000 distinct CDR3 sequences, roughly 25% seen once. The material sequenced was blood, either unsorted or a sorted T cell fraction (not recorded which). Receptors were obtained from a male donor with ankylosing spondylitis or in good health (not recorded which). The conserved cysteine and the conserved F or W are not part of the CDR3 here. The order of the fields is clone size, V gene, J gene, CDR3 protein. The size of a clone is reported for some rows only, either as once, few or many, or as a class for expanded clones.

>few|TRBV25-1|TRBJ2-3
ASSELGAGTLSDTQY
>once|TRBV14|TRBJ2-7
ASSQEGRGEQY
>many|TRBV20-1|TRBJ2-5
SAPSPGTGDSKTQY
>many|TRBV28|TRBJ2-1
ASSALTSGGLGEQF
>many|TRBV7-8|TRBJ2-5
ASSLQEQETQY
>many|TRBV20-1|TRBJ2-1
SARAAANNEQF
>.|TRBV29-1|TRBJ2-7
SVEGDGHYEQY
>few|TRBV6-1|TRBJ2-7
ATTRDTSGYEQY
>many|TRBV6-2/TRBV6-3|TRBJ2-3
ASSYLQPRGTDTQY
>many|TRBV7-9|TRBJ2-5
ASSTGQGVEETQY
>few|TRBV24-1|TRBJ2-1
ATSDLAGGRRV
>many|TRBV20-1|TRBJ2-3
SAPQSTDTQY
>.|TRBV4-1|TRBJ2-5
ASSPGFSGLAGQETQY
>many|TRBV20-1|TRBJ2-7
SARRGDRAYEQY
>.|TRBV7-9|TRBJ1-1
ASSSEQGNHAF
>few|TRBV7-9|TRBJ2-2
ASSGRTGGLGELF
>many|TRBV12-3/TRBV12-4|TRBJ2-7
ASSILARFGSGAPTYEQY
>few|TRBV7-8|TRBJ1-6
ASSLRDREYNSPLH
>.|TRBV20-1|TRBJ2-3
SARAGTSGRRDTQY
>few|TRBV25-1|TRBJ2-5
ASSRESFRETQY
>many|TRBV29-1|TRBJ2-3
SVVRQGGTDTQY
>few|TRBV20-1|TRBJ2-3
SARVQIDTQY
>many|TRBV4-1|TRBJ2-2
ASSQDQGADTGELF
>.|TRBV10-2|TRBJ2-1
ASSEEEWRGGHNEQF
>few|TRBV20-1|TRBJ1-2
SAATPQPNGYGYT
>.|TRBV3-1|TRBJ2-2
ASSPRTSGAGELF
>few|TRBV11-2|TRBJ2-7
ASSFKRGQGSEQY
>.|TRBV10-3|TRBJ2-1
AISPTSGGGLYNEQF
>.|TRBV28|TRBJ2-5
ASRSNGGSETQY
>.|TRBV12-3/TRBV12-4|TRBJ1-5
ASSLFRNNQPQH
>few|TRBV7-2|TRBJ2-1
ASSSPRGNNEQF
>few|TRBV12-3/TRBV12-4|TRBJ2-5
ASNADTSETQY
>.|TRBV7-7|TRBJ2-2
ASRPDRGGELF
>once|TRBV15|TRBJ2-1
ATSPASGGPRDNEQF
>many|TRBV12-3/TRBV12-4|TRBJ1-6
ASSLQTRNSPLH
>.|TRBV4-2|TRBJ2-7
ASSQGDRDSSYEQY
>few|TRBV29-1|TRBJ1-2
SGGNKGAGYT
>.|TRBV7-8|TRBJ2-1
ASSLMGLNNEQF
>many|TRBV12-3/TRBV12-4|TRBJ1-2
ASSPQVNYGYT
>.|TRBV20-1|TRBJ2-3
SAQRTSPAGGSTDTQY
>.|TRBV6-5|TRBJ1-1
ASSYGSDMNTEAF
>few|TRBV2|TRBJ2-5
ASSAPSRGVETQY